The clone carrying this T cell receptor (beta chain) was counted between two and nine times. Its antigen remains unknown. With 3 bases removed from V and 15 bases from J, the gap between germline ends came to 12 bases. The length of the CDR3 is 12 residues. Per germline, CDR1 ENHRY and CDR2 SYGVKD. This record belongs to a study of T cell repertoires in cytomegalovirus infection. Study background: From public TCR beta signatures came an indication of both CMV infection and matching HLA type.

Study results and caveats: Of the TCR beta families, the public ones yielded a cumulative frequency that identified carriers of CMV plus the relevant HLA. There were HLA-C-restricted CMV-specific TCR beta clonotypes dominating the ex vivo response.

TCRdb recomputed calls from the reads with MiXCR, one row per CDR3 protein. Among 150,000 to 200,000 distinct CDR3 sequences listed, about 21% were seen once. The chain employs TRBV10-3 and TRBJ1-6, with D maybe TRBD1 (5 bases). Material: PBMCs. The TCR was taken from a human donor in good health (CMV status not recorded). Some clones in this sample may be carry-over from other donors' samples. CDR3 nucleotide sequence: TGTGCCATCAGTGACGGGGGGGGAAACCTCCACTTT. This codes for CAISDGGGNLHF.